A selection of T cell receptor beta chains follows, all from one sample in a study of human T cells and chemical hapten exposure. From the RACE reads, TCRdb called clonotypes with MiXCR, one entry per CDR3 protein. Among tens of thousands of distinct CDR3 sequences, around a tenth were seen once, and the ten largest hold approximately 4.6%. The sequences come from whole blood, collected in connection with sensitization to the hapten diphenylcyclopropenone (DPC). The origin of the receptors is a woman between 50 and 59 years old with alopecia areata. Some clones in this sample may be carry-over from other donors' samples. CDR3s leave out the opening cysteine and the closing phenylalanine or tryptophan. The order of the fields is J gene, clone size, D gene, V gene, CDR3 protein. The D gene is left open where the match is weak. The size entry is marked missing in some rows and otherwise reads once, few, many or a size class.

j_call: TRBJ1-5; clone_size: -; d_call: TRBD1; v_call: TRBV4-3; cdr3_aa: ASRQGYGGNQPQH
j_call: TRBJ2-5; clone_size: many; d_call: TRBD1; v_call: TRBV12-3/TRBV12-4; cdr3_aa: ASSPGTGTETQY
j_call: TRBJ1-5; clone_size: many; d_call: -; v_call: TRBV10-3; cdr3_aa: AISDSGLDNQPQH
j_call: TRBJ2-7; clone_size: -; d_call: TRBD2; v_call: TRBV20-1; cdr3_aa: SATHLAGAAYEQY
j_call: TRBJ1-4; clone_size: -; d_call: -; v_call: TRBV29-1; cdr3_aa: SVQGSANEKLF
j_call: TRBJ1-1; clone_size: many; d_call: TRBD1; v_call: TRBV12-3/TRBV12-4; cdr3_aa: ASSFYRGVDTEAF
j_call: TRBJ2-7; clone_size: -; d_call: TRBD2; v_call: TRBV2; cdr3_aa: ASGSGRISYEQY
j_call: TRBJ2-1; clone_size: many; d_call: -; v_call: TRBV11-2; cdr3_aa: ASSAFRGYEQF
j_call: TRBJ1-1; clone_size: -; d_call: TRBD1; v_call: TRBV20-1; cdr3_aa: SARGRGTGRSEAF
j_call: TRBJ1-1; clone_size: few; d_call: -; v_call: TRBV20-1; cdr3_aa: SATREAF
j_call: TRBJ2-3; clone_size: many; d_call: -; v_call: TRBV7-2; cdr3_aa: ASSLDGSSDTQY
j_call: TRBJ2-6; clone_size: few; d_call: -; v_call: TRBV9; cdr3_aa: ASSVLPGSGANVLT